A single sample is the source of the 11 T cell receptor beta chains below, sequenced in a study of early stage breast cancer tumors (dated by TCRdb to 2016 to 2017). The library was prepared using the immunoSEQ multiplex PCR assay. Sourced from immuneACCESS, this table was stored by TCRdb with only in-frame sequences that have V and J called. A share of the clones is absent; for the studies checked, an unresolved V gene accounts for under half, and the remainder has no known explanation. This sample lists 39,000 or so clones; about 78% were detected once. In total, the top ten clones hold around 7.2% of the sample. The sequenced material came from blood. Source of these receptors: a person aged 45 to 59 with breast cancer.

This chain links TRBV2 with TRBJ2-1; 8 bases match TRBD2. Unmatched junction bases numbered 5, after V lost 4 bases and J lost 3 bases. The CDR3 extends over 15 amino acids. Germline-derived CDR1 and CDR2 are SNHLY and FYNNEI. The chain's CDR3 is CASSVYSGGYNEQFF. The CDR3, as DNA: TGTGCCAGCAGTGTATACAGCGGGGGCTACAATGAGCAGTTCTTC.

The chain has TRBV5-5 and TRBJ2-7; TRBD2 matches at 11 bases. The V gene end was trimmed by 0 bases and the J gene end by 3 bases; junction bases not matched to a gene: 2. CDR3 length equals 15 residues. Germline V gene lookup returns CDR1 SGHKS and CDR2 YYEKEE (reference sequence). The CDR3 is CASSLETSGNYEQYF. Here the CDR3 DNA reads TGTGCCAGCAGCTTGGAGACTAGCGGGAACTACGAGCAGTACTTC.

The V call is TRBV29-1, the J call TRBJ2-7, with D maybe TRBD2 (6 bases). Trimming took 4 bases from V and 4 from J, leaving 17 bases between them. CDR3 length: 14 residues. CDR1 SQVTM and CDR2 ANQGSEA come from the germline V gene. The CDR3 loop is CSVALGGIVYEQYF. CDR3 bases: TGCAGCGTTGCGTTAGGAGGGATAGTATACGAGCAGTACTTC.

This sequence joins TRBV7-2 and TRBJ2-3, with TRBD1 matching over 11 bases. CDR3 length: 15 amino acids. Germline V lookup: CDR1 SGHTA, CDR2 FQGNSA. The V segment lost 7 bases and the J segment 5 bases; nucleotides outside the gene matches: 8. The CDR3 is CASTFGQGAGDTQYF. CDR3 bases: TGTGCCAGCACCTTTGGACAGGGGGCGGGAGATACGCAGTATTTT.

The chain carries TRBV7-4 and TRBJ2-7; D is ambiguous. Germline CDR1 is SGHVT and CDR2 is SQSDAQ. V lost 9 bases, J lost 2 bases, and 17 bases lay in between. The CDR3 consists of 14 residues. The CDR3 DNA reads TGTGCCAGGGGCCGGCGTAAGCAAACCTACGAGCAGTACGTC. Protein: CARGRRKQTYEQYV.

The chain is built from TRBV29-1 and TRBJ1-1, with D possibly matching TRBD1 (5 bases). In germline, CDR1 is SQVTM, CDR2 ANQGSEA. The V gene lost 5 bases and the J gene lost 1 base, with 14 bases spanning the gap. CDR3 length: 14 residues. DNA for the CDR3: TGCAGCGTTCAACGCAGGGTTTCGAACACTGAAGCTTTCTTT. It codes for CSVQRRVSNTEAFF.

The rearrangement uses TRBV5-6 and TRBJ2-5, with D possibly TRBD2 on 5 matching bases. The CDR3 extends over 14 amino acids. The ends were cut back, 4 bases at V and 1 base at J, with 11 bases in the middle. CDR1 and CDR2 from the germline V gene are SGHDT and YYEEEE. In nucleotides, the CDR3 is TGTGCCAGCAGCCCCCGGGGTTTCCAAGAGACCCAGTACTTC. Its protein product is CASSPRGFQETQYF.

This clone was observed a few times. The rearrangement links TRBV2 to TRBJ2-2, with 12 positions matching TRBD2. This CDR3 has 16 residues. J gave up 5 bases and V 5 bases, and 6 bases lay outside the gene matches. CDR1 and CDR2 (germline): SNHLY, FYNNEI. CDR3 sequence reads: CASSLPGLAGTGELFF. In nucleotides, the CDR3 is TGTGCCAGCAGTCTACCGGGACTAGCGGGTACCGGGGAGCTGTTTTTT.

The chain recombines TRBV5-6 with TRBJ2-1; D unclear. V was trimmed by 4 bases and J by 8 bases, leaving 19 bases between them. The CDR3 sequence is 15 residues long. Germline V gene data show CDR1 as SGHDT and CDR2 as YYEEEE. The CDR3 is CASSREIGFRDEQFF. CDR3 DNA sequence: TGTGCCAGCAGCCGCGAGATCGGATTTCGGGATGAGCAGTTCTTC.

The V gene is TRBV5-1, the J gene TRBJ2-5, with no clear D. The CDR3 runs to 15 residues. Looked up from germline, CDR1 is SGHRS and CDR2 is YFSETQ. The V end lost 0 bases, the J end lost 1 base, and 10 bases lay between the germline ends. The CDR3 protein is CASSLGASSQETQYF. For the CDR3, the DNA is TGCGCCAGCAGCTTGGGGGCCAGTTCCCAAGAGACCCAGTACTTC.

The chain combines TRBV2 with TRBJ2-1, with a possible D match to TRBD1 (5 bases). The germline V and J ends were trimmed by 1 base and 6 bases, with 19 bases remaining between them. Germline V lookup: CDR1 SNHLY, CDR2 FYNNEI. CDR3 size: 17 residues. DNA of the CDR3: TGTGCCAGCAGTGAAGGCGGTAACAGGCTCACGGGCAATGAGCAGTTCTTC. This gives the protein CASSEGGNRLTGNEQFF.